A single sample gave rise to the 5 T cell receptor beta chains below, sequenced in a study of blood T cell repertoires in COVID-19. Profiling relied on immunoSEQ multiplex PCR, and the TCRdb table lists in-frame clones only, not all of them. The table has about 190,000 clones, 65% to 80% seen once. Sequencing was carried out using peripheral blood. The receptors derive from a woman between 50 and 59 years old with acute or convalescent COVID-19.

This chain connects TRBV7-2 to TRBJ1-2; 7 bases map to TRBD1. CDR3 length: 13 amino acids. Looked up from germline, CDR1 is SGHTA and CDR2 is FQGNSA. J lost 8 bases, V lost 4 bases, and 7 bases had no gene match. The CDR3 DNA reads as TGTGCCAGCAGCTCTCAGGGGGTTGTGGGCTACACCTTC. Translating gives CASSSQGVVGYTF.

The chain uses TRBV15 and TRBJ2-3, with 13 bases fitting TRBD2. The length of the CDR3 is 16 residues. V shed 1 base and J 3 bases; nucleotides not matched to a gene: 1. Germline-derived CDR1 and CDR2 are LNHNV and YYDKDF (reference sequence). Here the CDR3 DNA reads TGTGCCACCAGCAGAGGACTAGCGGGGGGAACAGATACGCAGTATTTT. Residues: CATSRGLAGGTDTQYF.

The chain has TRBV5-8 and TRBJ2-2, with no clear D. Trimming removed 4 bases from V and 3 bases from J, with 19 bases in between. The CDR3 loop spans 17 amino acids. Per germline, CDR1 SGHTS and CDR2 YDEGEE. Written as DNA, the CDR3 is TGTGCCAGCAGCCGTCTGGGCCCTCCCCGATACACCGGGGAGCTGTTTTTT. This codes for CASSRLGPPRYTGELFF.

The V gene is TRBV3-1 (or the pseudogene TRBV3-2), the J gene TRBJ1-2; TRBD1 aligns across 8 bases. CDR1 and CDR2 from the germline V gene are LGHDT and YNNKEL (reference sequence). There are 16 residues in the CDR3. V lost 2 bases to trimming and J lost 8 bases; unmatched junction nucleotides: 13. The CDR3 loop reads CASSQYPTGTGQGYTF. DNA of the CDR3: TGTGCCAGCAGCCAATATCCAACCGGGACAGGCCAAGGCTACACCTTC.

CDR3 region: CAWSPSGGGLLPLHF. CDR3 bases: TGTGCCTGGTCCCCGTCGGGCGGGGGGCTTTTACCCCTCCACTTT. The gene calls are TRBV30 and TRBJ1-6; D possibly corresponds to TRBD1 (6 bases). CDR1 and CDR2 (germline): GTSNPN, SVGIG (reference sequence). The CDR3 length is 15 residues. The ends were cut back, 5 bases at V and 12 bases at J, with 23 bases in the middle.